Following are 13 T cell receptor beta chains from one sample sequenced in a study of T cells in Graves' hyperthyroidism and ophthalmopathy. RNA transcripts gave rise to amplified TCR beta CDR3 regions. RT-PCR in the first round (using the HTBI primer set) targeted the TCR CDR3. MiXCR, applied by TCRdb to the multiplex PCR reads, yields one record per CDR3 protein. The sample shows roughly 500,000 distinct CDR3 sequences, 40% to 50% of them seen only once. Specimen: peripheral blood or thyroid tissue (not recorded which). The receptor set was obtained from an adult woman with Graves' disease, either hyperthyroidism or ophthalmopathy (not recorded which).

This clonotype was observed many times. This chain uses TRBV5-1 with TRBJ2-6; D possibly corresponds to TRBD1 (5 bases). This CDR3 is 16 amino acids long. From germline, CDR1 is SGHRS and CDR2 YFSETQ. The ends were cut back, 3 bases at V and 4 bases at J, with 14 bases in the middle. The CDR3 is CASSSRTPSGANVLTF. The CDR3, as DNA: TGCGCCAGCAGCTCCCGGACACCTTCAGGGGCCAACGTCCTGACTTTC.

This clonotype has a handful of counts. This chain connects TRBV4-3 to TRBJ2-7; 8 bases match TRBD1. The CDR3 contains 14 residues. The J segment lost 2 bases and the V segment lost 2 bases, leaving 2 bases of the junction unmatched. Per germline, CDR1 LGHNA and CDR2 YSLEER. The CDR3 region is CASSQWTGTYEQYF. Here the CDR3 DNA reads TGCGCCAGCAGCCAATGGACAGGGACCTACGAGCAGTACTTC.

The CDR3 region is CASSYNRQGQSYEQYF. In DNA, the CDR3 is TGTGCCAGCAGTTACAACCGACAGGGGCAATCCTACGAGCAGTACTTC. The chain couples TRBV6-6 to TRBJ2-7, with TRBD1 identical over 8 bases. This CDR3 region has 16 residues. Germline lookup yields CDR1 MNHNY and CDR2 SVGAGI (reference sequence). Losses at the gene ends were 2 bases for V and 1 base for J; bases not matched to a gene: 7.

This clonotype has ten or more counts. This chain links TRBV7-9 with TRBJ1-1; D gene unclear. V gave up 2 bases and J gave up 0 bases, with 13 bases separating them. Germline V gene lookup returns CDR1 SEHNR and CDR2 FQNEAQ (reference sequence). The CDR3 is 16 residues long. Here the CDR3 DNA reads TGTGCCAGCAGCTTAAGGGCAACAGCGATGAACACTGAAGCTTTCTTT. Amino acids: CASSLRATAMNTEAFF.

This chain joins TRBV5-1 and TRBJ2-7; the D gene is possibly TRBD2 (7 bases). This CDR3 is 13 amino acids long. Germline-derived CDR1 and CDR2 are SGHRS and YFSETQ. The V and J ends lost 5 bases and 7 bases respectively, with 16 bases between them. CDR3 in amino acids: CASRLGGDNEQYF. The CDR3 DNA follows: TGCGCCAGCAGACTTGGGGGGGACAATGAGCAGTACTTC.

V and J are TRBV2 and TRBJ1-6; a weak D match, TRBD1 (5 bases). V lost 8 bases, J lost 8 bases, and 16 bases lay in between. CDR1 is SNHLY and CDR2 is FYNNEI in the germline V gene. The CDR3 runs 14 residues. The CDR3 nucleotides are TGTGCCAGCCGGTGGGGCTCAACGGATTCACCCCTCCACTTT. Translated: CASRWGSTDSPLHF.

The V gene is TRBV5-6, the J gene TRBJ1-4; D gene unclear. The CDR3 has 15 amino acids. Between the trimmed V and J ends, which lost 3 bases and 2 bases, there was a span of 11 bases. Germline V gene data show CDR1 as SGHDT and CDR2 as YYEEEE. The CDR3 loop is CASSSVLGTNEKLFF. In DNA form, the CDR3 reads TGTGCCAGCAGCTCGGTCTTGGGTACTAATGAAAAACTGTTTTTT.

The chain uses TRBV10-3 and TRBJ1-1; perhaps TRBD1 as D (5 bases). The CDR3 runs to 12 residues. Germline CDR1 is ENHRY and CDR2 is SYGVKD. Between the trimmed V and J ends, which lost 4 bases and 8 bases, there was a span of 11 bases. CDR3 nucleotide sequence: TGTGCCATCAGTGGGGAGACAGACGAAGCTTTCTTT. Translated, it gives CAISGETDEAFF.

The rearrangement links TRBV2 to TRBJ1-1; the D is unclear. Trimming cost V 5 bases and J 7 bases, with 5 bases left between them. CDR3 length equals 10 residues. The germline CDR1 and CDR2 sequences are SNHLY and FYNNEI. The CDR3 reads CASSPNEAFF. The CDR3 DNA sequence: TGTGCCAGCAGTCCCAATGAAGCTTTCTTT.

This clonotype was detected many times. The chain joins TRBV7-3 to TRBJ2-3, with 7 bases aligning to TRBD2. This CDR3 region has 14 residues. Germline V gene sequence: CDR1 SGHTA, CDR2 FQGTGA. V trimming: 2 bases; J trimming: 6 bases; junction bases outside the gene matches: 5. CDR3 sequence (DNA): TGTGCCAGCAGCTTAGCGGGAGCGGGGGATACGCAGTATTTT. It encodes CASSLAGAGDTQYF.

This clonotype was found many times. The CDR3 nucleotides are TGTGCCAGCAGCTCCGGCGGGGGACAGGGAAGAGAAAAACTGTTTTTT. Translated: CASSSGGGQGREKLFF. J is TRBJ1-4 and V is TRBV5-4, with TRBD1 matching over 9 bases. Germline CDR1 reads SGHNT; CDR2 reads YYREEE (reference sequence). Trimming took 3 bases from V and 8 from J; bases not matched to a gene: 11. CDR3 length equals 16 residues.

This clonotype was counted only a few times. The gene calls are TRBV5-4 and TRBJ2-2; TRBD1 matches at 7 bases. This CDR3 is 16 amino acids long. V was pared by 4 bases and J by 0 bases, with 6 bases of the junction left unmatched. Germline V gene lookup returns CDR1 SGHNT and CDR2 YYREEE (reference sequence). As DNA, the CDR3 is TGTGCCAGCAGCGCCAAGACAGGGCCGAACACCGGGGAGCTGTTTTTT. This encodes CASSAKTGPNTGELFF.

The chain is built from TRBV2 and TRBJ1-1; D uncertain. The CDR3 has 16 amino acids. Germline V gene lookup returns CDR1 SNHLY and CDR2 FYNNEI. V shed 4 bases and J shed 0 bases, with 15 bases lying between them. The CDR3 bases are TGTGCCAGCAGTGTAGGTTCCCTGAACATGAACACTGAAGCTTTCTTT. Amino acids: CASSVGSLNMNTEAFF.